In this sample, the clone carrying this T cell receptor (beta chain) turned up a few times. The sample is drawn from a study of spatial heterogeneity in lung cancer. Stated time point: blood at routine non-recurrence follow-up after resection. Whole RNA from tumor, nontumor lung or frozen PBMC was sequenced unsorted. Each TCR cDNA molecule bore a unique molecular identifier. TCRdb reprocessed the 5' RACE reads with MiXCR, giving one entry per CDR3 protein. Among some 41,000 distinct CDR3 sequences, approximately 22% were seen once, and the ten largest hold about 7.7%. The sample consisted of PBMCs, taken at follow-up. This clonotype originated in a female donor with early-stage non-small cell lung cancer.

The CDR3 bases are TGTGCCAGTAGTCCCCTTGGCCTCCAAGAGACCCAGTACTTC. It yields the protein CASSPLGLQETQYF. This rearrangement joins TRBV19 to TRBJ2-5; no reliable D call. This CDR3 has 14 amino acids. Germline CDR1 is LNHDA and CDR2 is SQIVND (reference sequence). V was cut by 5 bases and J by 1 base, with 11 bases left in between.